Listed below are T cell receptor beta chains from one sample, sequenced in a study of STAT5B mutations in CD4+ large granular lymphocyte leukemia. The protocol was immunoSEQ multiplex PCR, while the TCRdb copy is restricted to in-frame clones and leaves out a portion. The table shows 40,000 to 50,000 clones, with about four fifths occurring only once. The material sequenced was CD4+ T cells from blood buffy coats. These receptors were collected from a human donor in good health. CDR3s include the opening cysteine and the closing phenylalanine or tryptophan. The order of the fields is CDR3 length, clone size, V gene, J gene, D gene, CDR3 DNA, CDR3 protein. The D gene is left open where the match is weak. Clone size, where shown, is once, few, many, or a class for clones that have expanded.

16	.	TRBV7-3	TRBJ2-3	.	TGTGCCAGCAGCTTAATTCCCGATACGGACACAGATACGCAGTATTTT	CASSLIPDTDTDTQYF
13	once	TRBV5-6	TRBJ2-1	.	TGTGCCAGCAGCTTGGTAGAGTCTAATGAGCAGTTCTTC	CASSLVESNEQFF
11	.	TRBV20-1	TRBJ2-7	.	TGCAGTGCTAGACGGAGTAACGAGCAGTACTTC	CSARRSNEQYF
15	.	TRBV19	TRBJ1-1	.	TGTGCCAGTAGCCGGACGGGGAGGTTTTTTACTGAAGCTTTCTTT	CASSRTGRFFTEAFF
13	.	TRBV6-1	TRBJ1-2	TRBD1	TGTGCCAGCCGCTTGGACAGGGGATATGGCTACACCTTC	CASRLDRGYGYTF
17	.	TRBV11-1	TRBJ1-6	TRBD1	TGTGCCAGCAGCTCGCCCAACCGGGACAGCTATAATTCACCCCTCCACTTT	CASSSPNRDSYNSPLHF
16	.	TRBV5-6	TRBJ2-1	TRBD2	TGTGCCAGCAGCCGACTAGCGGGAGGCTCCTACAATGAGCAGTTCTTC	CASSRLAGGSYNEQFF
15	.	TRBV7-6	TRBJ1-5	.	TGTGCCAGCAGCTTAGAGACAGGTTTCAATCAGCCCCAGCATTTT	CASSLETGFNQPQHF
20	.	TRBV5-1	TRBJ2-7	TRBD2	TGCGCCAGCAGCCGACGATCCGGGACTAGCGGGTACACGAGCTCCTACGAGCAGTACTTC	CASSRRSGTSGYTSSYEQYF
15	once	TRBV9	TRBJ1-1	TRBD1	TGTGCCAGCAGCGAGCAGGGACAGGCCAACACTGAAGCTTTCTTT	CASSEQGQANTEAFF
14	.	TRBV18	TRBJ2-1	.	TGTGCCAGCTCACGAGGACTGGCTAACAATGAGCAGTTCTTC	CASSRGLANNEQFF
14	.	TRBV28	TRBJ1-2	.	TGTGCCAGCAGGCAGGGGCTCTTCAGCTATGGCTACACCTTC	CASRQGLFSYGYTF
13	.	TRBV2	TRBJ2-3	.	TGTGCCTCCTGCGGAGATAGCACAGATACGCAGTATTTT	CASCGDSTDTQYF
14	.	TRBV5-1	TRBJ2-7	TRBD1	TGCGCCAGCAGCTTGTACAGGGGGATAGGGGAGCAGTACTTC	CASSLYRGIGEQYF
14	.	TRBV5-6	TRBJ1-2	.	TGTGCCAGCAGCGCGTTAACAGCCCCCTATGGCTACACCTTC	CASSALTAPYGYTF
17	.	TRBV5-6	TRBJ2-7	TRBD2	TGTGCCAGCAGCTCGGGACTAGCGGTTGGGGGGTTCTACGAGCAGTACTTC	CASSSGLAVGGFYEQYF
15	.	TRBV11-3	TRBJ2-5	TRBD2	TGTGCCAGCAGTCCGAGCGGGGGGCCCCCCGAGACCCAGTACTTC	CASSPSGGPPETQYF
15	.	TRBV5-4	TRBJ1-4	TRBD1	TGTGCCAGCAGCTGGGACAGGGGAGGGGATGAAAAACTGTTTTTT	CASSWDRGGDEKLFF
13	.	TRBV19	TRBJ1-1	.	TGTGCCAGTAGTATCCTTGTGAACACTGAAGCTTTCTTT	CASSILVNTEAFF
15	.	TRBV1	TRBJ2-7	.	TGCACCAGCAGCCAAGACAAGCGGGAGTTCTACGAGCAGTACTTC	CTSSQDKREFYEQYF
13	.	TRBV30	TRBJ2-3	TRBD2	TGTGCCGCTGTGCGGGAGGTGGGAGATACGCAGTATTTT	CAAVREVGDTQYF
13	few	TRBV4-1	TRBJ2-7	.	TGCGCCAGCAGCCAAGACTGGGGCTACGAGCAGTACTTC	CASSQDWGYEQYF
14	.	TRBV19	TRBJ2-3	.	TGTGCCAGTAGTGAGGGAGTCCCAAGAGATACGCAGTATTTT	CASSEGVPRDTQYF
15	.	TRBV11-2	TRBJ1-4	.	TGTGCCAGCAGCTCCAGTGTTTCTGCTAATGAAAAACTGTTTTTT	CASSSSVSANEKLFF
14	.	TRBV4-1	TRBJ1-5	.	TGCGCCAGCAGCCAAGATTTTCTCGATCAGCCCCAGCATTTT	CASSQDFLDQPQHF
14	.	TRBV6-5	TRBJ2-5	TRBD1	TGTGCCAGCAGTTACGACAGGGTTCAAGAGACCCAGTACTTC	CASSYDRVQETQYF
16	.	TRBV30	TRBJ1-6	.	TGTGCCTGGAGTGTACTGGCAGGGCGGTATAATTCACCCCTCCACTTT	CAWSVLAGRYNSPLHF
14	.	TRBV6-5	TRBJ1-3	.	TGTGCCAGCAAGGGCTGGAGCTCTGGAAACACCATATATTTT	CASKGWSSGNTIYF
12	.	TRBV7-8	TRBJ1-2	.	TGTGCCAGCAGCTTAGTAGGCTATGGCTACACCTTC	CASSLVGYGYTF
18	.	TRBV14	TRBJ1-2	TRBD1	TGTGCCAGCAGCCCTCTAGGGGGGCAGACAGGGTGGCACTATGGCTACACCTTC	CASSPLGGQTGWHYGYTF
15	.	TRBV19	TRBJ1-1	TRBD1	TGTGCCAGTAGTATTAGGGACAGGAGGAACACTGAAGCTTTCTTT	CASSIRDRRNTEAFF
16	.	TRBV5-1	TRBJ2-1	TRBD2	TGCGCCAGCAGCTTGGGCTTCGGGGGGGCCTTAAATGAGCAGTTCTTC	CASSLGFGGALNEQFF
16	.	TRBV2	TRBJ1-5	.	TGTGCCAGCAGTGTGAACAGAATATATAGCAATCAGCCCCAGCATTTT	CASSVNRIYSNQPQHF
14	few	TRBV6-1	TRBJ1-3	.	TGTGCCAGCAGTACAGGGTACTCTGGAAACACCATATATTTT	CASSTGYSGNTIYF
14	.	TRBV7-9	TRBJ1-1	.	TGTGCCAGCGGACCCACCGGCATGGGCACTGAAGCTTTCTTT	CASGPTGMGTEAFF
12	.	TRBV6-1	TRBJ1-6	.	TGTGCCAGCACAAAAGAACATTCACCCCTCCACTTT	CASTKEHSPLHF
16	.	TRBV30	TRBJ1-2	.	TGTGCCTGGAGGCGACCAACGGGACGGCGCCCCTATGGCTACACCTTC	CAWRRPTGRRPYGYTF
14	once	TRBV6-1	TRBJ2-7	.	TGTGCCAGCAGTATAGCGGATACTTCCTACGAGCAGTACTTC	CASSIADTSYEQYF
16	.	TRBV6-1	TRBJ2-2	.	TGTGCCAGCAGTGAATCGGTTGGTAGTTTAGACCGGGAGCTGTTTTTT	CASSESVGSLDRELFF
16	.	TRBV19	TRBJ1-4	.	TGTGCCACCCGCAACCGGACCCTTATGAAAAATGAAAAACTGTTTTTT	CATRNRTLMKNEKLFF
20	.	TRBV10-3	TRBJ1-6	.	TGTGCCATCAGTGAGTCCTATTCAGCGGGGGGGGCGGTTGATAATTCACCCCTCCACTTT	CAISESYSAGGAVDNSPLHF
13	.	TRBV11-2	TRBJ2-7	.	TGTGCCAGCAGCTTAGTACCCCATTACGAGCAGTACTTC	CASSLVPHYEQYF
16	.	TRBV9	TRBJ2-1	TRBD1	TGTGCCAGCAGCGTAGATGGGACAGGGGCCTTTGATGAGCAGTTCTTC	CASSVDGTGAFDEQFF
14	.	TRBV5-6	TRBJ2-7	.	TGTGCCAGCAGCCGAGCCGGGAGCTCCTACGAGCAGTACTTC	CASSRAGSSYEQYF
15	.	TRBV11-3	TRBJ2-2	.	TGTGCCAGCAGTGGAGTTATTGCGAACACCGGGGAGCTGTTTTTT	CASSGVIANTGELFF
14	.	TRBV6-5	TRBJ2-1	TRBD1	TGTGCCAGCAGGCCGGGACAGGGGGCCCATGAGCAGTTCTTC	CASRPGQGAHEQFF
14	.	TRBV6-5	TRBJ2-7	.	TGTGCCAGCAGTCCGGGACTCCCCTTGGTCGAGCAGTACTTC	CASSPGLPLVEQYF
14	.	TRBV13	TRBJ1-4	.	TGTGCCAGCAGCCTCGGAAGGGGGGGTGAAAAACTGTTTTTT	CASSLGRGGEKLFF
16	once	TRBV14	TRBJ2-5	.	TGTGCCAGCAGCCAAGCCTGGGGGACCCCGAGAGAGACCCAGTACTTC	CASSQAWGTPRETQYF
17	.	TRBV7-3	TRBJ1-1	TRBD1	TGTGCCAGCAGCTTAAGGGGATTGGGACAGAAGAACACTGAAGCTTTCTTT	CASSLRGLGQKNTEAFF
16	.	TRBV5-4	TRBJ2-3	.	TGTGCCAGCAGGAGCGGGGAGGGGGGCCGCACAGATACGCAGTATTTT	CASRSGEGGRTDTQYF
17	.	TRBV5-6	TRBJ2-2	TRBD2	TGTGCCAGCAGCTTGTGGTCTAGCGGGGGATACACCGGGGAGCTGTTTTTT	CASSLWSSGGYTGELFF
16	.	TRBV5-1	TRBJ2-1	TRBD2	TGCGCCAGCAGCTTAGGGTCTAGCGGGAGGGCCCTGGAGCAGTTCTTC	CASSLGSSGRALEQFF
15	.	TRBV7-6	TRBJ2-1	.	TGTGCCAGCAGCTTAGAAGTCACCGGGGCCTATGAGCAGTTCTTC	CASSLEVTGAYEQFF